This entry describes one TCR beta chain. No cognate antigen has been identified for it. No much larger clonotype is one base removed from it; base qualities were not supplied. This entry comes from a study of sequential checkpoint blockade in melanoma (dated by TCRdb to about 2019). Context from the whole study: Patients were randomized 1:1 to first-line nivolumab followed by ipilimumab (arm A) or ipilimumab followed by nivolumab (arm B). Maintenance nivolumab came after each of the two trial sequences. DNA from over 75 pretreatment melanoma tumor samples was subjected to TCRbeta immunosequencing. Twenty-two patients had matched tumor biopsies taken before treatment and at week 13, after single-agent nivolumab (arm A) or ipilimumab (arm B). About 85% of the matched tumor biopsy pairs taken before and after treatment were from the same lesion.

TCRbeta CDR3 regions were immunosequenced from genomic DNA with the immunoSEQ Assay. Before high-throughput sequencing, genomic DNA was amplified using bias-controlled multiplex PCR. In the source study's methods: To quantify the absolute abundance of each unique TCRbeta CDR3 region, the sequences were collapsed and filtered. Clonality, defined as 1 minus Pielou's evenness, was calculated using productive rearrangements only. Tumor T-cell fraction was calculated by normalizing TCRbeta template counts to usable DNA, which was estimated from several housekeeping genes. Clones with significantly greater frequencies in on-treatment versus baseline samples were identified using a previously published method. The table comes from immuneACCESS by way of TCRdb, which keeps in-frame sequences with V and J called. Part of the clones is missing from these tables; in studies checked, under half for an unresolved V gene and the rest for unknown reasons. V and J calls and clone size are as listed in that table; D and trimming were resolved from the DNA. The sample table records approximately 6,400 clones; around a fifth of these occur just once. Approximately 8.1% of the sample is held by the ten biggest clonotypes.

From the cysteine through the phenylalanine, the CDR3 covers 12 amino acids. The read is trimmed to its CDR3 DNA, 36 bases read in frame from base 1. Trimming at the junction amounts to 4 bases on V and 12 bases on J, and the germline ends lie 15 bases apart. CDR1 and CDR2 (MGHDK, SYGVNS) derive from the germline V gene. The meaning of the sample's treatment or condition label: randomized to nivolumab then ipilimumab (arm A) or the reverse (arm B). None of the trial patients had been given prior DNA-damaging chemotherapy. CheckMate 064, a randomized, open-label phase II trial of sequential checkpoint blockade, was the source of the samples, all of which came from patients with melanoma. Tumor TCR sequencing used genomic DNA from formalin-fixed paraffin-embedded (FFPE) tissue samples. Overall study results and their limits: The response-prediction model combining TCR metrics and mutation burden needs validation in larger, independent patient cohorts. Achieving clinical benefit was about 30 times more likely for patients whose tumor T-cell fraction and clonality increased by week 13. Within-arm analyses of tumor T-cell fraction were limited by small sample sizes and reduced statistical power. Among patients in the nivolumab-first arm (arm A), tumor TIL clonality before treatment was associated with response (P = .04). Tumor T-cell fraction and clonality were found to correlate with PD-L1 staining and CD8+ T-cell counts but not with mutational load.

The chain is encoded by TRBV25-1 joined to TRBJ1-1; the D gene cannot be named for sure. This receptor was identified in a human donor with melanoma. The sample here was tumor tissue (inferred from file names), taken from a patient given nivolumab and ipilimumab in sequence. The CDR3 is CASSGFLGNSFF. In nucleotides, the sequence is TGTGCCAGCAGTGGCTTTTTGGGAAATTCTTTCTTT.